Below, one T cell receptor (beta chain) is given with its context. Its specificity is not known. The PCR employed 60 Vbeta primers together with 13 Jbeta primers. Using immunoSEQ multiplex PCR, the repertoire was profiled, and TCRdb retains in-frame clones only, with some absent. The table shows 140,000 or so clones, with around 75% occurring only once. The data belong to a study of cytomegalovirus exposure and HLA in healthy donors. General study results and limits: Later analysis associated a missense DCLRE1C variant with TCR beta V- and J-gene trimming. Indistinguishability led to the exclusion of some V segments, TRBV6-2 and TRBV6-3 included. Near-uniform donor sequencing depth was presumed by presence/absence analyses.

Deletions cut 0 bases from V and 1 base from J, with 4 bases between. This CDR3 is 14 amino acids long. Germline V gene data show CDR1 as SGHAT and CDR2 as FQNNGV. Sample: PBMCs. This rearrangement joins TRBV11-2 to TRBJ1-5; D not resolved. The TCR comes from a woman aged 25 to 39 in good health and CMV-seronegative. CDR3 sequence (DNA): TGTGCCAGCAGCTTAGACTACAGCAATCAGCCCCAGCATTTT. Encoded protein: CASSLDYSNQPQHF.